The 19 T cell receptor beta chains below all came from one sample that was sequenced in a study of blood T cell repertoires in COVID-19. Profiling relied on immunoSEQ multiplex PCR, and the TCRdb table lists in-frame clones only, not all of them. The table lists about 290,000 clones, roughly 89% of them singletons. Sequenced: peripheral blood. The receptors derive from a young woman with COVID-19, enrolled during active disease.

The genes are TRBV10-2 and TRBJ2-1; 11 bases match TRBD2. The V gene's germline CDR1 is WSHSY and CDR2 SAAADI. The CDR3 covers 16 residues. V gave up 6 bases and J gave up 8 bases; unmatched junction bases: 12. CDR3 residues: CASRFPLAGGLDEQFF. CDR3 in DNA: TGCGCCAGCAGATTCCCGCTAGCGGGGGGTTTAGATGAGCAGTTCTTC.

The genes are TRBV5-5 and TRBJ1-2, with 7 bases lining up with TRBD1. V shed 1 base and J 4 bases; nucleotides not matched to a gene: 1. There are 13 residues in the CDR3. Germline V gene data show CDR1 as SGHKS and CDR2 as YYEKEE (reference sequence). CDR3 residues: CASSLWDSYGYTF. The CDR3 region has the DNA TGTGCCAGCAGCTTGTGGGACAGCTATGGCTACACCTTC.

CDR3 loop: CASGLGGLGSTEAFF. The CDR3 DNA is TGTGCTAGTGGTTTGGGGGGGCTGGGGAGCACTGAAGCTTTCTTT. This rearrangement joins TRBV12-5 to TRBJ1-1, with D perhaps TRBD1 (6 bases). This CDR3 has 15 residues. V dropped 1 base and J dropped 4 bases, with 13 bases sitting between them. Germline V gives CDR1 LGHNT, CDR2 FRNRAP.

J is TRBJ2-1 and V is TRBV7-2; 12 nucleotides line up with TRBD2. J gave up 4 bases and V 1 base, and 2 bases lay outside the gene matches. Germline V CDR1 and CDR2: SGHTA, FQGNSA. CDR3 size: 16 residues. CDR3 loop: CASSLGLAGEYNEQFF. CDR3 in DNA: TGTGCCAGCAGCTTAGGACTAGCGGGGGAGTACAATGAGCAGTTCTTC.

J is TRBJ2-1 and V is TRBV7-9; tentative D call: TRBD2 (6 bases). Trimming took off 6 bases at V and 12 bases at J, with 12 bases between the two ends. CDR1 SEHNR and CDR2 FQNEAQ come from the germline V gene (reference sequence). The CDR3 contains 11 residues. The CDR3 loop reads CASRTGRMQFF. For the CDR3, the DNA is TGTGCCAGCAGAACTGGGAGGATGCAGTTCTTC.

This chain joins TRBV27 and TRBJ2-7; perhaps TRBD1 as D (6 bases). V was pared by 5 bases and J by 3 bases, with 8 bases between. Germline V lookup: CDR1 MNHEY, CDR2 SMNVEV (reference sequence). There are 12 residues in the CDR3. The DNA for the CDR3 is TGTGCCAGCAGTCCACAGGGCTACGAGCAGTACTTC. It yields the protein CASSPQGYEQYF.

This clone was counted a single time. The genes are TRBV2 and TRBJ1-5, with D maybe TRBD1 (6 bases). The CDR3 length is 13 residues. CDR1 and CDR2 from the germline V gene are SNHLY and FYNNEI. Trimming cost V 6 bases and J 6 bases, with 12 bases left between them. CDR3 sequence: CASSVQGGQPQHF. For the CDR3, the DNA is TGTGCCAGCAGCGTACAGGGTGGTCAGCCCCAGCATTTT.

This clone was observed a single time. This sequence joins TRBV5-6 and TRBJ2-1; 12 bases map to TRBD2. CDR3 size: 16 residues. CDR1 is SGHDT, CDR2 YYEEEE, per germline. The V segment lost 3 bases and the J segment 4 bases; nucleotides outside the gene matches: 5. As DNA, the CDR3 is TGTGCCAGCAGCTCCCTTCTAGCGGGGGGGTACAATGAGCAGTTCTTC. Translating gives CASSSLLAGGYNEQFF. Using reference TRBV5-6 and TRBJ2-1 for the parts outside the CDR3, the full variable domain is DAGVTQSPTHLIKTRGQQVTLRCSPKSGHDTVSWYQQALGQGPQFIFQYYEEEERQRGNFPDRFSGHQFPNYSSELNVNALLLGDSALYLCASSSLLAGGYNEQFFGPGTRLTVL.

This chain uses TRBV10-1 with TRBJ2-7; D possibly corresponds to TRBD1 (7 bases). Germline assignment: CDR1 WNHNN and CDR2 SYGVQD (reference sequence). There are 15 residues in the CDR3. The germline V and J ends were trimmed by 2 bases and 7 bases, with 18 bases remaining between them. The CDR3 DNA sequence: TGCGCCAGCAGTGAGGGGGGGACAGACAGGGCTGAGCAGTACTTC. Encoded protein: CASSEGGTDRAEQYF.

A single count supports this clone. The chain carries TRBV28 and TRBJ1-2; no definite D call. CDR1 is MDHEN and CDR2 is SYDVKM in the germline V gene. V was trimmed by 8 bases and J by 8 bases, leaving 24 bases between them. This CDR3 is 15 amino acids long. CDR3 nucleotides: TGTGCCAGCCACGAATCCGGATCTATGAGGTGGGGCTACACCTTC. Amino acids: CASHESGSMRWGYTF.

The chain carries TRBV7-9 and TRBJ1-2; D not certain. Germline CDR1 SEHNR, CDR2 FQNEAQ (reference sequence). The CDR3 is made up of 15 amino acids. The V end was cut by 5 bases, the J end by 6 bases, with 19 bases between. The chain's CDR3 is CASSPPLVGRDGYTF. The CDR3 region has the DNA TGTGCCAGCAGCCCCCCCTTAGTAGGGAGAGATGGCTACACCTTC. The full variable domain, in which reference TRBV7-9 and TRBJ1-2 provide the parts outside the CDR3, is DTGVSQNPRHKITKRGQNVTFRCDPISEHNRLYWYRQTLGQGPEFLTYFQNEAQLEKSRLLSDRFSAERPKGSFSTLEIQRTEQGDSAMYLCASSPPLVGRDGYTFGSGTRLTVV.

This clone came up once. V and J are TRBV18 and TRBJ2-5, with 7 bases lining up with TRBD1. This CDR3 has 13 residues. Germline V CDR1 and CDR2: KGHSH, LQKENI. Germline trimming cut 5 bases from V and 5 bases from J; bases unmatched to any gene: 5. In nucleotides, the CDR3 is TGTGCCAGCTCAAAAGGGACAGAGGAGACCCAGTACTTC. Protein sequence: CASSKGTEETQYF.

The chain links TRBV5-1 to TRBJ1-1; D perhaps matches TRBD1 (5 bases). CDR3 length: 14 residues. From germline, CDR1 is SGHRS and CDR2 YFSETQ. Trimming cost V 8 bases and J 1 base, with 15 bases left between them. As DNA, the CDR3 is TGCGCCAGTGCCCTAGGGGTCGGGAACACTGAAGCTTTCTTT. Amino acids: CASALGVGNTEAFF. The full variable domain, completed using reference TRBV5-1 and TRBJ1-1, is KAGVTQTPRYLIKTRGQQVTLSCSPISGHRSVSWYQQTPGQGLQFLFEYFSETQRNKGNFPGRFSGRQFSNSRSEMNVSTLELGDSALYLCASALGVGNTEAFFGQGTRLTVV.

The count of this clone is one. J is TRBJ2-7 and V is TRBV2, with 9 nucleotides matching TRBD1. Germline CDR1 and CDR2: SNHLY and FYNNEI. Germline trimming cut 5 bases from V and 5 bases from J; bases unmatched to any gene: 1. This CDR3 comprises 12 residues. CDR3 loop: CASSWTGDEQYF. Written as DNA, the CDR3 is TGTGCCAGCAGTTGGACAGGGGACGAGCAGTACTTC.

The rearrangement uses TRBV19 and TRBJ2-7, with a weak D call TRBD1 (5 bases). This CDR3 is built from 14 residues. Germline V gene data show CDR1 as LNHDA and CDR2 as SQIVND (reference sequence). The V end was cut by 5 bases, the J end by 5 bases, with 16 bases between. The CDR3 loop is CASSPGIRAHEQYF. Written as DNA, the CDR3 is TGTGCCAGTAGTCCAGGGATCCGGGCCCACGAGCAGTACTTC.

There are a few counts of this clone. V gene TRBV6-2 or TRBV6-3 combines with J gene TRBJ1-1; no clear D. CDR3 length: 12 residues. Germline values: CDR1 MNHEY, CDR2 SVGEGT. With 0 bases removed from V and 6 bases from J, the gap between germline ends came to 5 bases. Here the CDR3 DNA reads TGTGCCAGCAGTTACTCTAGTCCTGAAGCTTTCTTT. Its translation: CASSYSSPEAFF.

This chain joins TRBV6-5 and TRBJ1-6; D possibly corresponds to TRBD1 (5 bases). This CDR3 comprises 14 residues. CDR1 is MNHEY, CDR2 SVGAGI, per germline. The V end lost 7 bases, the J end lost 7 bases, and 14 bases lay between the germline ends. CDR3 in amino acids: CASNRRAGNSPLHF. CDR3 in DNA: TGTGCCAGCAACAGGAGGGCTGGGAATTCACCCCTCCACTTT.

This clone was seen only a few times. This chain links TRBV1 with TRBJ2-3; the D segment call TRBD2 is taken from the table without a DNA check. TRBV1 is noted as a pseudogene. This CDR3 has 18 amino acids. CDR3 nucleotide sequence: TGCACCAGCAGCCAAGATCAGAACTCCCGGGGGGGCATAGATACGCAGTATTTT. Its protein is CTSSQDQNSRGGIDTQYF.

The rearrangement links TRBV18 to TRBJ2-6; 7 positions agree with TRBD1. Germline V gene data show CDR1 as KGHSH and CDR2 as LQKENI. Trimming at V came to 3 bases and at J to 4 bases, leaving 3 bases not matched to a gene. The CDR3 length is 15 residues. CDR3 sequence reads: CASSPTGAGANVLTF. The CDR3 DNA sequence: TGTGCCAGCTCACCTACAGGGGCCGGGGCCAACGTCCTGACTTTC.